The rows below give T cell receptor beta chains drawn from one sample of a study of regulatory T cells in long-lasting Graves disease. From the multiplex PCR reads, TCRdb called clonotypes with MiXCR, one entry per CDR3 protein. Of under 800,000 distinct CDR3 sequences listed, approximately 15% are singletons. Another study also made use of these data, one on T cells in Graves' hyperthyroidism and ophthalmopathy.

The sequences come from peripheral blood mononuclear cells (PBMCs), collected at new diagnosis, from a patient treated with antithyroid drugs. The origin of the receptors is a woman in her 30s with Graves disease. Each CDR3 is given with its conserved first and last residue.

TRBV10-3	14	CAISRQGKTDTQYF
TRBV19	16	CASSPSGRGNTGELFF
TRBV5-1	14	CASSLLAGGGEQFF
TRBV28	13	CASGFRGRDGYTF
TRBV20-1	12	CSASLQAYEQYF
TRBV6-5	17	CASSYFWGGFDTGELFF
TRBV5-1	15	CASSLRGFSTDTQYF
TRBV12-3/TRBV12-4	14	CASAGPAGANVLTF
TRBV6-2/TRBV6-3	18	CASSYGVGPTGYNYGYTF
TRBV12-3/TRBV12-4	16	CASSRGTSGQSYEQYF
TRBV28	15	CASSLFPSGYNEQFF
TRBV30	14	CAWNPGQGRNIQYF
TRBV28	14	CASRPPGQVEKLFF
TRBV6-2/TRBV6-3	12	CASKRTGWEQFF
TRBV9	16	CASSGGHREDSYGYTF
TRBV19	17	CASSTRPWPGIRAPLHF
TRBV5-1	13	CASSFSSGQTQYF
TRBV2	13	CASRNTMNTEAFF
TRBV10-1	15	CASSVSAANTGELFF
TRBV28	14	CASGTSGRSGELFF
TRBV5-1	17	CASSLGYKPPNTGELFF
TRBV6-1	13	CANQGQGGSPLHF
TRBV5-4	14	CASSPGGEGEKLFF
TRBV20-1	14	CSAWTSGTSYEQYF
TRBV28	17	CASSLRDKGGNTGELFF
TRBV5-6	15	CASSYKTGYNYGYTF
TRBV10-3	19	CAISPTEGGSPGYPYEQYF
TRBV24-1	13	CATTGDRTGELFF
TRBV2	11	CASITGQSAFF
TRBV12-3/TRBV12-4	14	CASSRGQGVTEAFF
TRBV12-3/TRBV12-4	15	CASNSGVIGNQPQHF
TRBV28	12	CASKFNVGKLFF
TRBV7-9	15	CASSPDTTLNSPLHF
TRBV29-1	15	CSVDFGTPMNTEAFF
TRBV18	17	CASSPPWAGVLTDTQYF
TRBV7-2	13	CASSPGGRYGYTF
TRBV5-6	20	CASSFISYTMSRDGYNEQFF
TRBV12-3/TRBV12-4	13	CASKQRGTYEQYF
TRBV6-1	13	CASSAGANTEAFF
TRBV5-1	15	CASSFVQGASETQYF
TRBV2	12	CASSESGFEQFF
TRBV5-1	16	CASSQQPNIGTDEQYF
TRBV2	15	CASSVATGATDTQYF
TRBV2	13	CASSVTGIYGYTF
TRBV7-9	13	CASSLGGGSEAFF
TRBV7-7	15	CASSFPGDLPYEQYF
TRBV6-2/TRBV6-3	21	CASVLYPPGQGLVGSDQPQHF
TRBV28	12	CASNWRGNEQFF
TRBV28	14	CASSTQGGHQPQHF
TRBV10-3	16	CAISEISTVIQETQYF